The TCR beta chain under discussion was sequenced for a study of beta chain features in type 1 diabetes. Investigators reverse transcribed all isolated RNA, so they sequenced expressed TCRB transcripts. Using immunoSEQ multiplex PCR, the repertoire was profiled, and TCRdb retains in-frame clones only, with some absent. The sample has 620,000 or so clones, around 15% seen once. Donors contributed one heparinised blood draw apiece, averaging about 116 mL. Germline V gene lookup returns CDR1 SGHTA and CDR2 FQGNSA. V was pared by 8 bases and J by 3 bases, with 17 bases between. This CDR3 region has 15 residues.

Sequencing input: naive CD4+ T cells from blood. The sequence came from a man between 18 and 35 years old in good health. The chain couples TRBV7-2 to TRBJ1-5, with a weak D call TRBD1 (5 bases). The CDR3 sequence: CASAQDPGFNQPQHF. CDR3 sequence (DNA): TGTGCCAGCGCCCAAGACCCAGGGTTCAATCAGCCCCAGCATTTT.